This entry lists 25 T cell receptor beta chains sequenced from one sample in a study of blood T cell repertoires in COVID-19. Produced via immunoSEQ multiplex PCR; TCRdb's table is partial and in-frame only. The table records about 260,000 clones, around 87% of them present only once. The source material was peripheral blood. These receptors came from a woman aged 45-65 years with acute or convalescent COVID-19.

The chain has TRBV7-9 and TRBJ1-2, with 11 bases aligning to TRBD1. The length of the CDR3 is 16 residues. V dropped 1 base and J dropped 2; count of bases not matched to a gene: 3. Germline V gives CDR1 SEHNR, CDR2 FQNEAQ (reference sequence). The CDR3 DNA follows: TGTGCCAGCAGCTTAGGTGGGACAGGGGGAAACTATGGCTACACCTTC. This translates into CASSLGGTGGNYGYTF.

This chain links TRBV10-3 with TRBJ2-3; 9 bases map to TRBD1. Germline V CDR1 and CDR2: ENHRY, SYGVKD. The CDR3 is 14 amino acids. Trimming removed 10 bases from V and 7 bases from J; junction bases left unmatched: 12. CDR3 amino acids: CATLQGADFYTQYF. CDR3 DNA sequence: TGTGCCACCCTACAGGGGGCGGATTTCTATACGCAGTATTTT.

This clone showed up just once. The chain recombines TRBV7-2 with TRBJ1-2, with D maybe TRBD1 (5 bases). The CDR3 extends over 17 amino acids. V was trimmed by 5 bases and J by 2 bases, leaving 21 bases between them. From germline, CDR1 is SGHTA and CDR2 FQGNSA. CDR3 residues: CASSPSGGSGYNYGYTF. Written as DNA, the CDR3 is TGTGCCAGCAGCCCCAGTGGGGGTAGCGGATACAACTATGGCTACACCTTC.

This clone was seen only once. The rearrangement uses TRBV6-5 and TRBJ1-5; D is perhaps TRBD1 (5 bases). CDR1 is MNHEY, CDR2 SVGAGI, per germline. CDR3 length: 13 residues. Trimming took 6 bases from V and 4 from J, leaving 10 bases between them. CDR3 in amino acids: CASSDRPNQPQHF. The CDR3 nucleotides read TGTGCCAGCAGCGACAGACCGAATCAGCCCCAGCATTTT.

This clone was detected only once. The chain's CDR3 is CASRDLAGNYEQYF. As DNA, the CDR3 is TGTGCCAGCAGGGACCTGGCAGGGAACTACGAGCAGTACTTC. The chain recombines TRBV6-5 with TRBJ2-7; perhaps TRBD1 as D (5 bases). CDR1 MNHEY and CDR2 SVGAGI come from the germline V gene. This CDR3 is built from 14 residues. Between the trimmed V and J ends, which lost 6 bases and 3 bases, there was a span of 15 bases.

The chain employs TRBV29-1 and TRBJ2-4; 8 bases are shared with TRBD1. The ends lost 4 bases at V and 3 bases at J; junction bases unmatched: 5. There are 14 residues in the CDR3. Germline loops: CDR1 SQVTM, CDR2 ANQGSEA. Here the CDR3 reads CSVGQGSGKNIQYF. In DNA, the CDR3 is TGCAGCGTTGGACAGGGGTCGGGCAAAAACATTCAGTACTTC.

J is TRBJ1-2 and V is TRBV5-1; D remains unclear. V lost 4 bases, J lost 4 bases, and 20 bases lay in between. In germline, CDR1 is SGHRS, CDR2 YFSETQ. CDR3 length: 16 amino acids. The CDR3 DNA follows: TGCGCCAGCAGCCCGGCCCCAGGTTCCGCACTCTATGGCTACACCTTC. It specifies CASSPAPGSALYGYTF.

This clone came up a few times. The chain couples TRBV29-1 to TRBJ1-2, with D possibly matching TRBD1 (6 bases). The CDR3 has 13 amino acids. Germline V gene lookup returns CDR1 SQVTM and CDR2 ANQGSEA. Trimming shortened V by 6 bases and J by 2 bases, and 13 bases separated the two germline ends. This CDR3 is CSVHREANYGYTF. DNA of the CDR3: TGCAGCGTCCACAGGGAAGCGAACTATGGCTACACCTTC. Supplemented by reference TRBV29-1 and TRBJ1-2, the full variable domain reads SAVISQKPSRDICQRGTSLTIQCQVDSQVTMMFWYRQQPGQSLTLIATANQGSEATYESGFVIDKFPISRPNLTFSTLTVSNMSPEDSSIYLCSVHREANYGYTFGSGTRLTVV.

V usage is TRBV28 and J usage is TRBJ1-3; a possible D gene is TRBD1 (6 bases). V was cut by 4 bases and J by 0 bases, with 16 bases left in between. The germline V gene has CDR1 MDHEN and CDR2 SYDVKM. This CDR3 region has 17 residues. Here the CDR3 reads CASSSQGPVYSGNTIYF. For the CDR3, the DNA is TGTGCCAGCAGTTCTCAGGGGCCCGTTTACTCTGGAAACACCATATATTTT.

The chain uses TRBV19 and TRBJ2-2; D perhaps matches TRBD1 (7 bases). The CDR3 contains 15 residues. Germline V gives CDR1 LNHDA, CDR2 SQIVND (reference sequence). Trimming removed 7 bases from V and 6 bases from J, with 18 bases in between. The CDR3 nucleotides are TGTGCCAGTACCGCGACAGGGAGGATGGCCGGGGAGCTGTTTTTT. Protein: CASTATGRMAGELFF.

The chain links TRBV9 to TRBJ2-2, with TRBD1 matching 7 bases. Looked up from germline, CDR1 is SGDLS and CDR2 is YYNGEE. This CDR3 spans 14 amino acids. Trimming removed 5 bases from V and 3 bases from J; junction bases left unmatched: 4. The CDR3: CASRWTGHTGELFF. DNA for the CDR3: TGTGCCAGCAGGTGGACAGGACACACCGGGGAGCTGTTTTTT.

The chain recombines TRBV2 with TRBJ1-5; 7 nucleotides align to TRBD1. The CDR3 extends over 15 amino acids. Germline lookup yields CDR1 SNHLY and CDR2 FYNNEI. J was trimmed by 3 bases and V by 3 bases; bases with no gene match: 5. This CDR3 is CASSEWTGVNQPQHF. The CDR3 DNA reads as TGTGCCAGCAGTGAGTGGACAGGAGTCAATCAGCCCCAGCATTTT.

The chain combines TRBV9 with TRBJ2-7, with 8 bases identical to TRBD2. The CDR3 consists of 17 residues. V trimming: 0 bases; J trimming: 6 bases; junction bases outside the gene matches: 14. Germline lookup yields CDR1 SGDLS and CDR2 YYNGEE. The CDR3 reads CASSVESPSGSLREQYF. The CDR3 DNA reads TGTGCCAGCAGCGTAGAATCCCCCAGCGGGAGCTTGCGCGAGCAGTACTTC.

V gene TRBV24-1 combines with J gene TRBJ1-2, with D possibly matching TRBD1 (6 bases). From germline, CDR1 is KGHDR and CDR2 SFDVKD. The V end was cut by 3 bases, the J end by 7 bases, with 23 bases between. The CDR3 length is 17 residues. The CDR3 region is CATSDPAARGGASGYTF. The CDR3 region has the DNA TGTGCCACCAGTGATCCCGCTGCGAGGGGGGGGGCAAGTGGCTACACCTTC.

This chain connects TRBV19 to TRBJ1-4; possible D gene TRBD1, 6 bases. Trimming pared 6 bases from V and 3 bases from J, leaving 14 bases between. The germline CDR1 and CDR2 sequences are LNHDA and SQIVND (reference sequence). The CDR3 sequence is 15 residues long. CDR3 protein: CASRGRGEANEKLFF. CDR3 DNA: TGTGCCAGTAGGGGCAGGGGAGAAGCTAATGAAAAACTGTTTTTT.

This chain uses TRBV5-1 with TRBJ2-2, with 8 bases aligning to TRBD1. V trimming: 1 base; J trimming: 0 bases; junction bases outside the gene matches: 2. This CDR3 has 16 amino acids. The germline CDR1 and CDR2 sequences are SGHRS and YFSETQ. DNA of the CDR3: TGCGCCAGCAGCTTGACGACAGGGGCGAACACCGGGGAGCTGTTTTTT. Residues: CASSLTTGANTGELFF.

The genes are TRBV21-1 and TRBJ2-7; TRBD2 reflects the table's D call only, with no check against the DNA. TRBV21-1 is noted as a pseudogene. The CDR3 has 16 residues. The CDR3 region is CASSKCLASGVYEQYF. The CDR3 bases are TGTGCCAGCAGCAAATGTCTGGCTAGCGGGGTCTACGAGCAGTACTTC.

In nucleotides, the CDR3 is TGTGCCAGCAGTTTAAAAAAAGCGGGAGCCTGGAATGAGCAGTTCTTC. This codes for CASSLKKAGAWNEQFF. The chain links TRBV28 to TRBJ2-1; TRBD2 matches at 8 bases. The CDR3 is 16 residues long. Unmatched junction bases numbered 10, after V lost 2 bases and J lost 7 bases. Germline lookup yields CDR1 MDHEN and CDR2 SYDVKM.

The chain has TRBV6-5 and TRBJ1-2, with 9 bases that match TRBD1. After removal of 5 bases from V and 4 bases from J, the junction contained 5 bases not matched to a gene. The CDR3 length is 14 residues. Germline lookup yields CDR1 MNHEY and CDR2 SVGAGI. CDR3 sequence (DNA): TGTGCCAGCAGTCCCGGGACAGGGCCCTATGGCTACACCTTC. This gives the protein CASSPGTGPYGYTF.

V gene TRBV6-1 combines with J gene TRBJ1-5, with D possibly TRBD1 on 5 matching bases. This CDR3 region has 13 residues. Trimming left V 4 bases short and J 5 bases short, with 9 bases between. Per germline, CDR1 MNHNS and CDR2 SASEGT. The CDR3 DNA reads TGTGCCAGCAGTGCTTCCAGGGATCAGCCCCAGCATTTT. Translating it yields CASSASRDQPQHF.

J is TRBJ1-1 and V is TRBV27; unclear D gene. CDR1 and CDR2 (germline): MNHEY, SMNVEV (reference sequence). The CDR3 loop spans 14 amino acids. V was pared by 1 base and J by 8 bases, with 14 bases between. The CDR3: CASSLLGSLSEAFF. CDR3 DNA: TGTGCCAGCAGTTTATTGGGCAGCCTTTCCGAAGCTTTCTTT.

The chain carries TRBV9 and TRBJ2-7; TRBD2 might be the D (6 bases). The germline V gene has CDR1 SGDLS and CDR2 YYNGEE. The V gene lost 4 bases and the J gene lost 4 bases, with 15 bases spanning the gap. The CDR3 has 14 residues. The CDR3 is CASSPLGTPYEQYF. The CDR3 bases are TGTGCCAGCAGCCCACTCGGGACTCCTTACGAGCAGTACTTC. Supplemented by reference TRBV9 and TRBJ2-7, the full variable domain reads DSGVTQTPKHLITATGQRVTLRCSPRSGDLSVYWYQQSLDQGLQFLIQYYNGEERAKGNILERFSAQQFPDLHSELNLSSLELGDSALYFCASSPLGTPYEQYFGPGTRLTVT.

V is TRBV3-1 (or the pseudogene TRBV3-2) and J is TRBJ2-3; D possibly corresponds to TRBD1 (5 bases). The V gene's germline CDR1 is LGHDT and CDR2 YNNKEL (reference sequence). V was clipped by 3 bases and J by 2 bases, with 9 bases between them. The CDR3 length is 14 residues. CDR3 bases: TGTGCCAGCAGCCAGACAGCTTACACAGATACGCAGTATTTT. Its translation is CASSQTAYTDTQYF.

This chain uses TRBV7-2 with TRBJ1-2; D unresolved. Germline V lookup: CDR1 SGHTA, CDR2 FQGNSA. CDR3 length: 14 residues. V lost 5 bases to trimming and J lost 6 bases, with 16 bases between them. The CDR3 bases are TGTGCCAGCAGCGAAGCCCCCGGAGCACATGGCTACACCTTC. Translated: CASSEAPGAHGYTF.

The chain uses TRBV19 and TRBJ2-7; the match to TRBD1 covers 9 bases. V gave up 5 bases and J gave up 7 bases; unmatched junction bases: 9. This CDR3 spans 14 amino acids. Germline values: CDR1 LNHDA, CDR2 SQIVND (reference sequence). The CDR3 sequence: CASSLIGQGWEQYF. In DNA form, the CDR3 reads TGTGCCAGTAGTCTAATCGGACAGGGGTGGGAGCAGTACTTC.